One and the same sample provided the 26 T cell receptor beta chains below, sequenced in a study of breast tumors, draining lymph nodes, adjacent tissues (dated by TCRdb to the mid-2010s). Preparation of the library involved multiplex PCR. Sequencing used an Illumina HiSeq 2000. The public reads were run again by TCRdb, first through fastp at Q25 and then through MiXCR, and only productive beta chains were kept. Every entry covers one CDR3 protein and lists the most common genes and DNA from its rows. Recorded for this sample are roughly 23,000 distinct CDR3 sequences; about 61% of them occurred a single time. Clones ranked in the top ten supply 15% to 20% of the sample. The specimen sequenced was tumor-adjacent breast tissue. Every receptor here comes from a female donor with breast cancer. Some clones in this sample may be carry-over from other donors' samples.

There are a few counts of this clonotype. V is TRBV7-6 and J is TRBJ1-6; possibly TRBD1 for D (6 bases). This CDR3 has 16 residues. V shed 1 base and J shed 10 bases, with 17 bases lying between them. Germline values: CDR1 SGHVS, CDR2 FNYEAQ. In nucleotides, the CDR3 is TGTGCCAGCAGCTTAGGTTTGATAACGGGGGCGTCACCCCTCCACTTT. This gives the protein CASSLGLITGASPLHF.

The chain recombines TRBV11-2 with TRBJ2-6, with 7 positions matching TRBD1. The CDR3 is made up of 18 amino acids. With V trimmed by 0 bases and J by 2 bases, 7 bases remained unmatched. From germline, CDR1 is SGHAT and CDR2 FQNNGV. The CDR3 nucleotides are TGTGCCAGCAGCTTAGATGCGGCAGGGGGAGCTGGGGCCAACGTCCTGACTTTC. As protein: CASSLDAAGGAGANVLTF.

The rearrangement uses TRBV2 and TRBJ2-3; 10 bases line up with TRBD2. The V gene's germline CDR1 is SNHLY and CDR2 FYNNEI. V trimming: 1 base; J trimming: 5 bases; junction bases outside the gene matches: 0. The CDR3 covers 14 residues. DNA for the CDR3: TGTGCCAGCAGTGAAGTAGCGGGGGGAGATACGCAGTATTTT. Its translation is CASSEVAGGDTQYF.

On this clonotype: Compared with germline, one end of the junction differs, possibly owing to a read error. The rearrangement links TRBV14 to TRBJ2-3; D tentatively reads TRBD1 or TRBD2 (5 bases each). The germline gives CDR1 SGHDN, CDR2 FVKESK. The CDR3 contains 18 residues. This chain's CDR3 is CASGQVMWDLPPADTQYF. The CDR3 coding sequence is TGTGCCAGCGGCCAAGTAATGTGGGACCTGCCCCCCGCAGATACGCAGTATTTT.

As concerns this clonotype: A much larger clone is a single base away; this may be a read error. The chain recombines TRBV20-1 with TRBJ2-2; D remains unclear. CDR1 and CDR2 from the germline V gene are DFQATT and SNEGSKA (reference sequence). CDR3 size: 16 residues. V lost 3 bases, J lost 5 bases, and 19 bases lay in between. CDR3 DNA: TGCAGTGCTAGTGATTCGTTGGGTAGGGCGACCGGGGAGCTGTTTTTT. Translation gives CSASDSLGRATGELFF.

This clonotype showed up just a few times. The genes are TRBV7-6 and TRBJ2-5; a weak D match, TRBD1 (5 bases). Trimming took off 2 bases at V and 2 bases at J, with 6 bases between the two ends. CDR3 length: 13 amino acids. Germline V gene data show CDR1 as SGHVS and CDR2 as FNYEAQ. The CDR3 bases are TGTGCCAGCAGCTTATACAGGCAAGAGACCCAGTACTTC. Residues: CASSLYRQETQYF.

The chain employs TRBV5-1 and TRBJ2-7, with D possibly TRBD2 on 6 matching bases. The CDR3 totals 16 residues. The V end lost 1 base, the J end lost 3 bases, and 17 bases lay between the germline ends. The germline gives CDR1 SGHRS, CDR2 YFSETQ. CDR3 loop: CASSLYGGRQNYEQYF. The CDR3 DNA reads as TGCGCCAGCAGCTTGTACGGGGGTCGACAGAACTACGAGCAGTACTTC.

The genes are TRBV20-1 and TRBJ1-6; D possibly corresponds to TRBD1 (6 bases). CDR1 and CDR2 from the germline V gene are DFQATT and SNEGSKA (reference sequence). This CDR3 is built from 14 residues. Trimming stripped 5 bases from V and 8 bases from J, with 16 bases between. Here the CDR3 DNA reads TGCAGTGCTGCAGGGGACGGGTCTTATTCACCCCTCCACTTT. This codes for CSAAGDGSYSPLHF.

CDR3 protein: CASRAGDIYGYTF. The CDR3 coding sequence is TGTGCCAGCAGGGCAGGGGATATCTATGGCTACACCTTC. The gene calls are TRBV6-6 and TRBJ1-2; weak D call: TRBD1 (6 bases). Germline values: CDR1 MNHNY, CDR2 SVGAGI (reference sequence). The V and J ends lost 6 bases and 4 bases respectively, with 12 bases between them. This CDR3 comprises 13 residues.

This clonotype was counted ten times or more. The V call is TRBV18, the J call TRBJ1-4; D gene ambiguous. The CDR3 has 16 amino acids. Trimming took off 4 bases at V and 3 bases at J, with 15 bases between the two ends. Germline CDR1 reads KGHSH; CDR2 reads LQKENI. DNA for the CDR3: TGTGCCAGCTCACTTCGTTTTGTTGCGGCTAATGAAAAACTGTTTTTT. It yields the protein CASSLRFVAANEKLFF.

Note on this clonotype: One junction end does not reproduce the germline sequence, and a read error may be involved. This chain joins TRBV6-5 and TRBJ2-5, with D possibly matching TRBD1 (6 bases). The V gene's germline CDR1 is MNHEY and CDR2 SVGAGI. The CDR3 is made up of 10 amino acids. In DNA, the CDR3 is TGTGCCAGCAGGGGAATTGACAGGAACTTC. Protein product: CASRGIDRNF.

This clonotype was observed a few times. The CDR3 nucleotides read TGTGCCACCAGTGAGGGCTACACCTTC. This sequence encodes CATSEGYTF. The V call is TRBV24-1, the J call TRBJ1-2; the D is unclear. The V end was cut by 4 bases, the J end by 8 bases, with 1 base between. The CDR3 is 9 residues long. The germline CDR1 and CDR2 sequences are KGHDR and SFDVKD.

This clonotype is medium-sized in the sample. V usage is TRBV15 and J usage is TRBJ2-5; D possibly corresponds to TRBD2 (5 bases). The V gene lost 1 base and the J gene lost 5 bases, with 20 bases spanning the gap. This CDR3 is built from 17 residues. Germline CDR1 and CDR2: LNHNV and YYDKDF (reference sequence). CDR3 in DNA: TGTGCCACCAGCAGAGGCGGCAGCGGCCTCTCCGGGGAGACCCAGTACTTC. Its translation: CATSRGGSGLSGETQYF. The full variable domain, with the rest looked up from reference TRBV15 and TRBJ2-5, is DAMVIQNPRYQVTQFGKPVTLSCSQTLNHNVMYWYQQKSSQAPKLLFHYYDKDFNNEADTPDNFQSRRPNTSFCFLDIRSPGLGDTAMYLCATSRGGSGLSGETQYFGPGTRLLVL.

This clonotype counts as medium-sized. The rearrangement links TRBV9 to TRBJ2-1; weak D call: TRBD2 (5 bases). The CDR3 sequence is 16 residues long. CDR1 is SGDLS and CDR2 is YYNGEE in the germline V gene. V lost 0 bases and J lost 10, with 20 bases in between. CDR3 in amino acids: CASSVDPSPVGPEQFF. Here the CDR3 DNA reads TGTGCCAGCAGCGTAGACCCTAGCCCCGTTGGTCCAGAGCAGTTCTTC.

The V call is TRBV6-2 or TRBV6-3, the J call TRBJ1-6; no clear D gene. The V end was cut by 5 bases, the J end by 8 bases, with 7 bases between. The CDR3 length is 12 residues. The V gene's germline CDR1 is MNHEY and CDR2 SVGEGT. CDR3 DNA: TGTGCCAGCAGTCACAGTCATTCACCCCTCCACTTT. Amino acid sequence: CASSHSHSPLHF.

Only a few counts were recorded for this clonotype. This may be a read error, as it is one base from a much larger clone. The J gene is TRBJ1-1, the V gene TRBV9; TRBD1 matches 12 bases. The CDR3 is 14 amino acids. The germline V gene encodes CDR1 SGDLS and CDR2 YYNGEE. Here the CDR3 DNA reads TGTGCCAGCAGCGCCGGGACAGGGGGCACTGAAGCTTCCTTT. Translating gives CASSAGTGGTEASF.

A word on this clonotype: With a much larger clone just one base away, this may be a read error. The chain carries TRBV28 and TRBJ2-4; TRBD2 matches 10 bases. The CDR3 loop spans 18 amino acids. CDR1 and CDR2 (germline): MDHEN, SYDVKM. V lost 3 bases to trimming and J lost 3 bases; unmatched junction nucleotides: 11. The CDR3 loop is CASSFGPAGGPVKNIQYF. The CDR3, as DNA: TGTGCCAGCAGTTTCGGACCAGCGGGAGGGCCGGTCAAAAACATTCAGTACTTC.

The chain has TRBV20-1 and TRBJ2-7; 7 nucleotides agree with TRBD2. The CDR3 has 12 residues. CDR1 is DFQATT and CDR2 is SNEGSKA in the germline V gene (reference sequence). V dropped 3 bases and J dropped 2; count of bases not matched to a gene: 1. The CDR3 coding sequence is TGCAGTGCTAGGGGGAGGGCCTACGAGCAGTACTTC. It yields the protein CSARGRAYEQYF.

This clonotype is termed medium-sized. The chain joins TRBV5-1 to TRBJ1-4, with a tentative D call TRBD1 (5 bases). The CDR3 extends over 15 amino acids. Germline V gene sequence: CDR1 SGHRS, CDR2 YFSETQ. V was pared by 4 bases and J by 0 bases, with 10 bases between. The CDR3: CASSKGRATNEKLFF. The CDR3 bases are TGCGCCAGCAGCAAGGGACGAGCAACTAATGAAAAACTGTTTTTT.

This sequence joins TRBV20-1 and TRBJ2-7, with TRBD2 matching over 7 bases. The trim removed 1 base at V and 7 bases at J, leaving 19 bases unmatched. In germline, CDR1 is DFQATT, CDR2 SNEGSKA (reference sequence). The length of the CDR3 is 17 residues. This CDR3 reads CSARGPTEAGRGREQYF. The CDR3 DNA follows: TGCAGTGCTAGAGGTCCAACCGAAGCGGGAAGAGGTAGGGAGCAGTACTTC.

In its sample, this clonotype was seen once. The chain recombines TRBV7-2 with TRBJ1-2; TRBD1 is a possible D gene (6 bases). CDR3 size: 15 residues. V was pared by 5 bases and J by 4 bases, with 17 bases between. Per germline, CDR1 SGHTA and CDR2 FQGNSA. CDR3 DNA: TGTGCCAGCAGCGCGAATGGTGGGGGCATCTATGGCTACACCTTC. This codes for CASSANGGGIYGYTF.

The sample holds many counts of this clonotype. The chain employs TRBV5-1 and TRBJ1-1; D perhaps matches TRBD1 (6 bases). CDR1 and CDR2 (germline): SGHRS, YFSETQ. V dropped 2 bases and J dropped 1 base, with 12 bases sitting between them. The CDR3 has 15 residues. The CDR3 loop is CASSLQGHTNTEAFF. In DNA form, the CDR3 reads TGCGCCAGCAGCTTACAGGGTCACACGAACACTGAAGCTTTCTTT.

The V and J genes are TRBV20-1 and TRBJ2-7; 10 bases fit TRBD2. This CDR3 comprises 14 residues. With V trimmed by 4 bases and J by 1 base, 4 bases remained unmatched. Germline V gives CDR1 DFQATT, CDR2 SNEGSKA (reference sequence). CDR3 bases: TGCAGTGCTAAGACTAGCGGGCGGTCCTACGAGCAGTACTTC. It yields the protein CSAKTSGRSYEQYF.

With respect to this clonotype: Its ends do not fully match the called genes, so a read error is possible. The chain employs TRBV5-6 and TRBJ1-6; D is undetermined. The CDR3 has 15 residues. Germline V lookup: CDR1 SGHDT, CDR2 YYEEEE. The CDR3, as DNA: TGTGCCAGCAGCTCGATGGGGAAATATAATTCACCCCCCTACTTT. This encodes CASSSMGKYNSPPYF.

V and J are TRBV6-2 or TRBV6-3 and TRBJ1-4; no reliable D call. This CDR3 comprises 13 residues. Germline assignment: CDR1 MNHEY and CDR2 SVGEGT. Trimming shortened V by 6 bases and J by 5 bases, and 10 bases separated the two germline ends. As DNA, the CDR3 is TGTGCCAGCAGGGAACAGTCGAATGAAAAACTGTTTTTT. Translation gives CASREQSNEKLFF.

This clonotype was detected many times. The chain employs TRBV6-2 or TRBV6-3 and TRBJ2-3; unclear D gene. V dropped 5 bases and J dropped 1 base, with 13 bases sitting between them. Germline V gene lookup returns CDR1 MNHEY and CDR2 SVGEGT. This CDR3 is built from 15 residues. The DNA of the CDR3 is TGTGCCAGCAGTCCGCTTGCGGCGGGCACAGATACGCAGTATTTT. It yields the protein CASSPLAAGTDTQYF.